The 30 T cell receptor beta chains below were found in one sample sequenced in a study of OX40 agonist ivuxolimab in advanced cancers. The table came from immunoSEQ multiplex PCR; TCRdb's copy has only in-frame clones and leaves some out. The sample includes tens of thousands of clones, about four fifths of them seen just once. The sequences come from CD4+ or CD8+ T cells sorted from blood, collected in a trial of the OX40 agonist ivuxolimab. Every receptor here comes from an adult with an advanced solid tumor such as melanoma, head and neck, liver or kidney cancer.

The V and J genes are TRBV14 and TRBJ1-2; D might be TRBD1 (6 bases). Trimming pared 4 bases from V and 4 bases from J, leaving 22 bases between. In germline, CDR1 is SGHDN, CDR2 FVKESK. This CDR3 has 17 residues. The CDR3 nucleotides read TGTGCCAGCAGCCGGACCGGGGGCATGGGGCTGGCCTATGGCTACACCTTC. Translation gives CASSRTGGMGLAYGYTF. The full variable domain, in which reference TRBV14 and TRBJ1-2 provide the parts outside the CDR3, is EAGVTQFPSHSVIEKGQTVTLRCDPISGHDNLYWYRRVMGKEIKFLLHFVKESKQDESGMPNNRFLAERTGGTYSTLKVQPAELEDSGVYFCASSRTGGMGLAYGYTFGSGTRLTVV.

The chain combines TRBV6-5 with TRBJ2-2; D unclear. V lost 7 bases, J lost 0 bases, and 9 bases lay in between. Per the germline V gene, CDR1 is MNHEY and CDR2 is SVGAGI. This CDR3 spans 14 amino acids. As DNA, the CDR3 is TGTGCCAGCACCAAGACGGCGAACACCGGGGAGCTGTTTTTT. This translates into CASTKTANTGELFF.

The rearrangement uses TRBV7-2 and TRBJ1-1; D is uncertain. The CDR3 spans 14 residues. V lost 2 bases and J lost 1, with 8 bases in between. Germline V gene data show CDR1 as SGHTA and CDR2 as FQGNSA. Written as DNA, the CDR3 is TGTGCCAGCAGCTTACCCCGGCAGAACACTGAAGCTTTCTTT. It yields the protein CASSLPRQNTEAFF.

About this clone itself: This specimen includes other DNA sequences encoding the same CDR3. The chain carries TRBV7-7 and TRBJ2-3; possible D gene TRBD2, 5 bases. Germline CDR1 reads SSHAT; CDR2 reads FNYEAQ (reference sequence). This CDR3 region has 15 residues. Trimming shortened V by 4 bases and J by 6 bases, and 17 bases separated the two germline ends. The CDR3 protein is CASSSGQGGVDTQYF. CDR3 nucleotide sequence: TGTGCCAGCAGCTCCGGTCAAGGAGGCGTCGATACGCAGTATTTT.

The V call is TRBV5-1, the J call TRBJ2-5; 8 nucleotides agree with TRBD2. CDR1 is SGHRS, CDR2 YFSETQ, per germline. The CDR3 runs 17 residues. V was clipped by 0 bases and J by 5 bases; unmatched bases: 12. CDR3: CASSLANGPSGGETQYF. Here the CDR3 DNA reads TGCGCCAGCAGCTTGGCCAATGGTCCCTCGGGAGGGGAGACCCAGTACTTC.

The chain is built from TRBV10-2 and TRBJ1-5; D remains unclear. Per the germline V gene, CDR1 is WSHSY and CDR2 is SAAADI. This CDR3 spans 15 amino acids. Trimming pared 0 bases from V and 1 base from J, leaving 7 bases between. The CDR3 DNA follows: TGCGCCAGCAGTGAGTCGACACAGAGCAATCAGCCCCAGCATTTT. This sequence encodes CASSESTQSNQPQHF.

The CDR3 loop is CASSSTDTQYF. CDR3 sequence (DNA): TGTGCCAGCTCCAGCACAGATACGCAGTATTTT. The chain carries TRBV6-6 and TRBJ2-3; D not resolved. Germline-derived CDR1 and CDR2 are MNHNY and SVGAGI (reference sequence). Trimming shortened V by 8 bases and J by 0 bases, and 3 bases separated the two germline ends. This CDR3 is 11 amino acids long.

This CDR3 reads CASSLVQSSSYNEQFF. In nucleotides, the CDR3 is TGCGCCAGCAGCTTGGTGCAGAGCAGCTCCTACAATGAGCAGTTCTTC. The chain recombines TRBV5-1 with TRBJ2-1; D remains unclear. CDR3 length equals 16 residues. V lost 0 bases and J 0 bases, leaving 10 bases between the germline ends. Germline V gene sequence: CDR1 SGHRS, CDR2 YFSETQ.

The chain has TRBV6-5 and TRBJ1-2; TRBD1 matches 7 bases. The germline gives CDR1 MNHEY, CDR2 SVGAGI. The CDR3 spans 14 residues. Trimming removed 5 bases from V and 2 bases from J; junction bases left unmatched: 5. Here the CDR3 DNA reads TGTGCCAGCAGTAACGCGGACAGGAACTATGGCTACACCTTC. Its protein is CASSNADRNYGYTF.

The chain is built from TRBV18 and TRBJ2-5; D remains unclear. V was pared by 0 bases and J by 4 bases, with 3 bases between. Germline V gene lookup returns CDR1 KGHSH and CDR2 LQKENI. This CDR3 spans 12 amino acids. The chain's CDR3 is CASSPPLETQYF. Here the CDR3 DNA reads TGTGCCAGCTCACCACCGCTAGAGACCCAGTACTTC.

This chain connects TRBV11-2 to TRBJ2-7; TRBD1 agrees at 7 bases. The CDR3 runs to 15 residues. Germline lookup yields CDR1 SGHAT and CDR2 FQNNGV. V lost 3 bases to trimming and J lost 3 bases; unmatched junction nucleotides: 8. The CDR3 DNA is TGTGCCAGCAGCTTGGGCCGGGACAGCCGCTACGAGCAGTACTTC. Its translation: CASSLGRDSRYEQYF. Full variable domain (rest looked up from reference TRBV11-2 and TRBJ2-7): EAGVAQSPRYKIIEKRQSVAFWCNPISGHATLYWYQQILGQGPKLLIQFQNNGVVDDSQLPKDRFSAERLKGVDSTLKIQPAKLEDSAVYLCASSLGRDSRYEQYFGPGTRLTVT.

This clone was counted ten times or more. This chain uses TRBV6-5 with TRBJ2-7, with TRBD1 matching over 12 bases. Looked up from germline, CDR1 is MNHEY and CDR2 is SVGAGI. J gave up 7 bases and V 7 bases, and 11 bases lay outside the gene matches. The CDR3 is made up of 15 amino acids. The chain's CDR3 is CASTREGQGAREQYF. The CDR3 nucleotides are TGTGCCAGCACCCGAGAGGGACAGGGGGCTCGTGAGCAGTACTTC.

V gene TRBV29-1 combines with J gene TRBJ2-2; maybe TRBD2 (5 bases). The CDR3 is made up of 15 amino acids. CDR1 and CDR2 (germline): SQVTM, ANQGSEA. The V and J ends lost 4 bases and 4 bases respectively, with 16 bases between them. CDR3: CSVGRGSFATGELFF. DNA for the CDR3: TGCAGCGTTGGCCGAGGGAGCTTCGCCACCGGGGAGCTGTTTTTT.

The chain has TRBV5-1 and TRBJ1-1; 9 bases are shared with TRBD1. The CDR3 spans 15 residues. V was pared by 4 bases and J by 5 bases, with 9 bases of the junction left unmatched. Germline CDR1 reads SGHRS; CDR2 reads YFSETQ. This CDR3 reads CASSTTGGVETEAFF. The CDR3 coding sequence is TGCGCCAGCAGCACCACAGGGGGCGTCGAAACTGAAGCTTTCTTT. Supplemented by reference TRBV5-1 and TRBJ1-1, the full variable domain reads KAGVTQTPRYLIKTRGQQVTLSCSPISGHRSVSWYQQTPGQGLQFLFEYFSETQRNKGNFPGRFSGRQFSNSRSEMNVSTLELGDSALYLCASSTTGGVETEAFFGQGTRLTVV.

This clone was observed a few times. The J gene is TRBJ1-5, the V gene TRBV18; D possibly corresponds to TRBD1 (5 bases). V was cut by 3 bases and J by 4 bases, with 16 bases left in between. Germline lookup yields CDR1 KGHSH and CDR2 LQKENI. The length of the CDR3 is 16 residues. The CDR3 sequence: CASSPTFGQGNQPQHF. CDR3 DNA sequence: TGTGCCAGCTCACCCACCTTTGGGCAGGGAAATCAGCCCCAGCATTTT.

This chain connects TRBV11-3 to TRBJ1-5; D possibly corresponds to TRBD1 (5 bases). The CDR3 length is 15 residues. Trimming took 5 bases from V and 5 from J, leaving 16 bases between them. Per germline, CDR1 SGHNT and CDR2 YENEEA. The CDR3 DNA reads TGTGCCAGCAGCACGAGAACGGGGGGAGATCAGCCCCAGCATTTT. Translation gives CASSTRTGGDQPQHF.

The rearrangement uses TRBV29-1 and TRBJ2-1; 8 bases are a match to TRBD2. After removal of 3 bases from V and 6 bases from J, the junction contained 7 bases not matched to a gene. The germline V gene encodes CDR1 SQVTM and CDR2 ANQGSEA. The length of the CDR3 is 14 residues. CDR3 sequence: CSVDGRGGRNEQFF. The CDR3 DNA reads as TGCAGCGTTGACGGGAGGGGGGGGCGCAATGAGCAGTTCTTC.

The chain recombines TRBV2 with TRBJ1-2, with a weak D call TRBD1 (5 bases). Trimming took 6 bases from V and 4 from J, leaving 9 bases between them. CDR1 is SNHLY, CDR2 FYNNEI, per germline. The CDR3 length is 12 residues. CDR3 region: CASRGTVYGYTF. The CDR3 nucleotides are TGTGCCAGCAGGGGGACGGTCTATGGCTACACCTTC.

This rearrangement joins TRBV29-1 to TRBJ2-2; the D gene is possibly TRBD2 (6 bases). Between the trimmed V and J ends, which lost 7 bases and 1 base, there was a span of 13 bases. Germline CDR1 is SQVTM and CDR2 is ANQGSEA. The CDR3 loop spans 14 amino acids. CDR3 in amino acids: CSARDSWNTGELFF. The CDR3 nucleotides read TGCAGCGCGCGGGACTCCTGGAACACCGGGGAGCTGTTTTTT.

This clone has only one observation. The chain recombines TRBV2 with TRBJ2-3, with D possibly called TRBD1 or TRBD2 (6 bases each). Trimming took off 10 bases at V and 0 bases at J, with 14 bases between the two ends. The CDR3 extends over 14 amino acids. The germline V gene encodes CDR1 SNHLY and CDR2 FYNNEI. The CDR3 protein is CATLGGFSTDTQYF. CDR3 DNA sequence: TGTGCCACACTAGGGGGGTTTAGCACAGATACGCAGTATTTT.

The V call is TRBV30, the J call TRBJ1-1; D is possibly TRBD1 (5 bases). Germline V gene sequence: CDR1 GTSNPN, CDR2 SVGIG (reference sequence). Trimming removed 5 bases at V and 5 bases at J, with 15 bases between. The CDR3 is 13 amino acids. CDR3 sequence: CAWHRGRGTEAFF. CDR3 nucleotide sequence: TGTGCCTGGCATCGGGGCCGGGGGACTGAAGCTTTCTTT.

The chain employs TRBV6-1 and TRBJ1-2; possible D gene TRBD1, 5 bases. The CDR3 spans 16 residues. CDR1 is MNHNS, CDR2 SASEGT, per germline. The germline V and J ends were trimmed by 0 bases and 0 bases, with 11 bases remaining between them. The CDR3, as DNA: TGTGCCAGCAGTGAAGCCTCCAGGGCGGCTAACTATGGCTACACCTTC. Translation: CASSEASRAANYGYTF.

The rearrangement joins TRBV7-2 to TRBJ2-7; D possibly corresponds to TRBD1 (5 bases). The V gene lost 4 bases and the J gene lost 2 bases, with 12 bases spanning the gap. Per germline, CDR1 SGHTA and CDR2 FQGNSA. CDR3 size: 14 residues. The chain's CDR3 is CASSSGAHTYEQYF. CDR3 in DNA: TGTGCCAGCAGCTCTGGGGCACACACCTACGAGCAGTACTTC.

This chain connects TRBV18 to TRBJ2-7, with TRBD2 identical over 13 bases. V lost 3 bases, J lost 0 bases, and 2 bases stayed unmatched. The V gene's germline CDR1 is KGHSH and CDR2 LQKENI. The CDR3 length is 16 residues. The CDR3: CASSPRTSGGSYEQYF. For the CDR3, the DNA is TGTGCCAGCTCACCGCGGACTAGCGGGGGCTCCTACGAGCAGTACTTC.

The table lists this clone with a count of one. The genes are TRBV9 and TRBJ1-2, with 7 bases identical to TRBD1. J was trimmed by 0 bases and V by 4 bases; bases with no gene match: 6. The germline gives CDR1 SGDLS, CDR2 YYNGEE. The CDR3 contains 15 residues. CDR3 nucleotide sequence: TGTGCCAGCAGCCCGAGACAGGGAGCTAACTATGGCTACACCTTC. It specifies CASSPRQGANYGYTF.

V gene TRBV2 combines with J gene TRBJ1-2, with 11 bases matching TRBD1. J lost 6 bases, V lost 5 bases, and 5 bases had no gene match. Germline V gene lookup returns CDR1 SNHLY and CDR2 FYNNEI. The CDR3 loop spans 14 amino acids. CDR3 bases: TGTGCCAGCAGTTCGGACAGGGGGCCTGATGGCTACACCTTC. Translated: CASSSDRGPDGYTF.

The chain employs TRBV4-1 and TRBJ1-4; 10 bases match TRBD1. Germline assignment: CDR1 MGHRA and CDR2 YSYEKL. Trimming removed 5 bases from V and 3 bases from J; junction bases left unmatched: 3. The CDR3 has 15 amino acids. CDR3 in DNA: TGCGCCAGCAGCTATGGACAGGGGGCTAATGAAAAACTGTTTTTT. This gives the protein CASSYGQGANEKLFF.

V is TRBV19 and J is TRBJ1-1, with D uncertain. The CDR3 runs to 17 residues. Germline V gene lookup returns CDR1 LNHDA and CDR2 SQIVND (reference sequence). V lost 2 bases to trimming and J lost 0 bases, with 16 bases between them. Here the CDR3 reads CASSITADRGLNTEAFF. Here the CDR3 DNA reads TGTGCCAGTAGTATAACCGCCGACCGAGGCTTGAACACTGAAGCTTTCTTT.

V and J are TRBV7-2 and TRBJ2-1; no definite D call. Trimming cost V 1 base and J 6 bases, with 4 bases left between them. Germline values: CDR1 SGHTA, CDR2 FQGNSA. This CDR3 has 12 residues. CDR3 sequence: CASSLVGNEQFF. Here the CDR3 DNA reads TGTGCCAGCAGCTTAGTCGGCAATGAGCAGTTCTTC.

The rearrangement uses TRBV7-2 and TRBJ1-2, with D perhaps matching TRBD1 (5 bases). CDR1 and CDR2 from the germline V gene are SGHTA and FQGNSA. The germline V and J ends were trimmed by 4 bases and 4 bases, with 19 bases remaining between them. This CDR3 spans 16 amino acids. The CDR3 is CASSSYHGAPGYGYTF. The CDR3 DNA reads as TGTGCCAGCAGCTCCTACCACGGGGCGCCAGGCTATGGCTACACCTTC.